This T cell receptor (beta chain) was retrieved from a study of CD8 T cells in ankylosing spondylitis. Study-level points and caveats: In the blood and synovial fluid of reactive arthritis, some motif variants had been previously reported. The study looked at matched synovial fluid samples from ankylosing spondylitis patients. Disease-linked clones were reported to be significantly enriched there. What appeared characteristic of ankylosing spondylitis blood was a TCR beta motif of several highly homologous variants.

Preparation of TCR beta libraries was done by quantitative 5'-RACE with molecular barcodes. TCRdb recomputed calls from the 5' RACE reads with MiXCR, one row per CDR3 protein. The sample yields roughly 700,000 distinct CDR3 sequences, around a fifth seen once. Concerning this clonotype: Its antigen is not identified.

The V segment lost 4 bases and the J segment 2 bases; nucleotides outside the gene matches: 4. The CDR3 contains 15 residues. This clonotype originated in a male donor with ankylosing spondylitis. The chain combines TRBV12-3 or TRBV12-4 with TRBJ1-3; TRBD1 matches 8 bases. Specimen: blood, either unsorted or a sorted T cell fraction (not recorded which). The CDR3 spells CASSYQTGAGNTIYF. The CDR3 DNA follows: TGTGCCAGCAGTTACCAGACAGGGGCTGGAAACACCATATATTTT.